A single sample gave rise to the 27 T cell receptor beta chains below, sequenced in a study of OX40 agonist ivuxolimab in advanced cancers. Only in-frame clones appear in the TCRdb table, and some are missing; sequencing was by immunoSEQ multiplex PCR. The data hold 70,000 to 80,000 clones, with nearly 95% observed a single time. This specimen consisted of CD4+ or CD8+ T cells sorted from blood, obtained in a trial of the OX40 agonist ivuxolimab. Receptors were obtained from an adult with an advanced solid tumor such as melanoma, head and neck, liver or kidney cancer.

The J gene is TRBJ1-4, the V gene TRBV5-6; the D is unclear. The germline CDR1 and CDR2 sequences are SGHDT and YYEEEE. The CDR3 is 14 residues long. Trimming left V 1 base short and J 8 bases short, with 12 bases between. CDR3 nucleotide sequence: TGTGCCAGCAGCTTGCGGAGAGGGATCGAAAAACTGTTTTTT. Its protein product is CASSLRRGIEKLFF.

This clone was observed a handful of times. This chain links TRBV27 with TRBJ2-7, with 7 bases matching TRBD2. The CDR3 extends over 14 amino acids. Trimming cost V 6 bases and J 5 bases; bases outside gene matches: 10. From germline, CDR1 is MNHEY and CDR2 SMNVEV (reference sequence). The CDR3 spells CASRRGGRGNEQYF. The CDR3 DNA sequence: TGTGCCAGCAGGAGGGGAGGGAGGGGCAACGAGCAGTACTTC.

This chain links TRBV4-1 with TRBJ1-2, with TRBD1 matching 8 bases. CDR1 and CDR2 from the germline V gene are MGHRA and YSYEKL. This CDR3 is built from 14 residues. The V and J ends lost 0 bases and 8 bases, in that order; junction bases with no gene match: 5. The CDR3 is CASSQDAGGRGYTF. As DNA, the CDR3 is TGCGCCAGCAGCCAAGACGCAGGGGGCCGCGGCTACACCTTC.

The V and J genes are TRBV2 and TRBJ1-1; D ambiguous. V lost 1 base and J lost 6, with 6 bases in between. The CDR3 runs 12 residues. CDR1 and CDR2 from the germline V gene are SNHLY and FYNNEI. Written as DNA, the CDR3 is TGTGCCAGCAGTGAAGGGCGGCCTGAAGCTTTCTTT. Its translation: CASSEGRPEAFF.

This chain joins TRBV29-1 and TRBJ2-1; possibly TRBD1 or TRBD2 for D (5 bases each). Germline-derived CDR1 and CDR2 are SQVTM and ANQGSEA. The CDR3 runs to 13 residues. Trimming removed 6 bases at V and 5 bases at J, with 14 bases between. CDR3 loop: CSVGTGLNNEQFF. The DNA of the CDR3 is TGCAGCGTAGGGACGGGATTAAACAATGAGCAGTTCTTC.

The J gene is TRBJ2-2, the V gene TRBV11-3; 7 nucleotides match TRBD2. CDR1 and CDR2 from the germline V gene are SGHNT and YENEEA. J gave up 1 base and V 5 bases, and 4 bases lay outside the gene matches. This CDR3 is built from 15 residues. The CDR3 DNA reads TGTGCCAGCAGCCAAAAGCGGGAGAACACCGGGGAGCTGTTTTTT. This gives the protein CASSQKRENTGELFF.

This clone was counted between two and nine times. The CDR3 DNA follows: TGTGCCAGCAGCCGACAGCGCCCTACGAACACCGGGGAGCTGTTTTTT. It specifies CASSRQRPTNTGELFF. This chain uses TRBV27 with TRBJ2-2, with a possible D match to TRBD1 (5 bases). Between the trimmed V and J ends, which lost 6 bases and 0 bases, there was a span of 14 bases. Germline V gene lookup returns CDR1 MNHEY and CDR2 SMNVEV (reference sequence). This CDR3 has 16 amino acids.

This clone has a handful of counts. V gene TRBV28 combines with J gene TRBJ1-3; the D is unclear. The germline V gene encodes CDR1 MDHEN and CDR2 SYDVKM. The CDR3 length is 11 residues. Deletions cut 7 bases from V and 3 bases from J, with 4 bases between. The CDR3 nucleotides read TGTGCCAGCACCTTTGGAAACACCATATATTTT. Protein sequence: CASTFGNTIYF.

This chain joins TRBV5-1 and TRBJ2-3; 11 bases align to TRBD2. The length of the CDR3 is 16 residues. The J segment lost 2 bases and the V segment lost 0 bases, leaving 2 bases of the junction unmatched. Germline loops: CDR1 SGHRS, CDR2 YFSETQ. The CDR3 DNA reads as TGCGCCAGCAGCTTGGGACTAGCGGGGTTCACAGATACGCAGTATTTT. It specifies CASSLGLAGFTDTQYF.

The CDR3 loop reads CAWSQPPGQSTYEQYF. The CDR3, as DNA: TGTGCCTGGAGTCAACCTCCGGGACAGAGTACCTACGAGCAGTACTTC. The rearrangement joins TRBV30 to TRBJ2-7; 7 positions agree with TRBD1. The germline CDR1 and CDR2 sequences are GTSNPN and SVGIG (reference sequence). The CDR3 extends over 16 amino acids. V was pared by 2 bases and J by 2 bases, with 12 bases of the junction left unmatched.

The chain carries TRBV30 and TRBJ2-7, with 8 bases identical to TRBD1. The CDR3 sequence is 12 residues long. Per germline, CDR1 GTSNPN and CDR2 SVGIG (reference sequence). V trimming: 6 bases; J trimming: 3 bases; junction bases outside the gene matches: 4. The DNA of the CDR3 is TGTGCCTGTTATACAGGGGGCTACGAGCAGTACTTC. Translated: CACYTGGYEQYF.

The chain has TRBV11-2 and TRBJ2-2; TRBD2 is a possible D gene (5 bases). Trimming shortened V by 8 bases and J by 7 bases, and 26 bases separated the two germline ends. This CDR3 spans 17 amino acids. Germline V lookup: CDR1 SGHAT, CDR2 FQNNGV. CDR3 sequence reads: CASGRVARSLKDGELFF. The CDR3 DNA sequence: TGTGCCAGCGGAAGAGTAGCGAGGAGTTTGAAGGACGGGGAGCTGTTTTTT.

The J gene is TRBJ2-2, the V gene TRBV13; D is ambiguous. CDR3 length: 13 residues. The V and J ends lost 3 bases and 4 bases respectively, with 6 bases between them. Germline V gives CDR1 PRHDT, CDR2 FYEKMQ (reference sequence). The CDR3 loop is CASSLVLTGELFF. Written as DNA, the CDR3 is TGTGCCAGCAGCTTGGTCCTCACCGGGGAGCTGTTTTTT. Supplemented by reference TRBV13 and TRBJ2-2, the full variable domain reads AAGVIQSPRHLIKEKRETATLKCYPIPRHDTVYWYQQGPGQDPQFLISFYEKMQSDKGSIPDRFSAQQFSDYHSELNMSSLELGDSALYFCASSLVLTGELFFGEGSRLTVL.

The rearrangement joins TRBV13 to TRBJ2-1; possible D gene TRBD1, 5 bases. CDR3 length equals 12 residues. Germline CDR1 is PRHDT and CDR2 is FYEKMQ (reference sequence). V lost 6 bases and J 13 bases, leaving 16 bases between the germline ends. The CDR3 here is CASRSPRALQFF. In DNA form, the CDR3 reads TGTGCCAGCAGAAGTCCCAGGGCGTTACAGTTCTTC.

V and J are TRBV11-2 and TRBJ1-2; no clear D. This CDR3 region has 15 residues. The ends were cut back, 1 base at V and 4 bases at J, with 13 bases in the middle. In germline, CDR1 is SGHAT, CDR2 FQNNGV. CDR3 amino acids: CASSLAVRAAYGYTF. In nucleotides, the CDR3 is TGTGCCAGCAGCTTAGCCGTGAGAGCGGCCTATGGCTACACCTTC.

The chain recombines TRBV27 with TRBJ2-1, with 11 positions matching TRBD1. From germline, CDR1 is MNHEY and CDR2 SMNVEV (reference sequence). The V gene end was trimmed by 6 bases and the J gene end by 4 bases; junction bases not matched to a gene: 5. This CDR3 comprises 15 residues. This CDR3 reads CASRTGTGGYNEQFF. The CDR3 DNA reads as TGTGCCAGCAGGACCGGGACAGGGGGTTACAATGAGCAGTTCTTC.

The chain couples TRBV5-6 to TRBJ1-3, with D perhaps matching TRBD1 (5 bases). The V end lost 3 bases, the J end lost 0 bases, and 7 bases lay between the germline ends. This CDR3 is built from 14 residues. Germline values: CDR1 SGHDT, CDR2 YYEEEE. CDR3 protein: CASSSDTSGNTIYF. As DNA, the CDR3 is TGTGCCAGCAGCTCGGACACCTCTGGAAACACCATATATTTT.

The rearrangement uses TRBV27 and TRBJ1-2; TRBD1 agrees at 8 bases. CDR1 and CDR2 from the germline V gene are MNHEY and SMNVEV (reference sequence). CDR3 length equals 13 residues. Unmatched junction bases numbered 1, after V lost 0 bases and J lost 7 bases. The CDR3 DNA is TGTGCCAGCAGTTTATCTACAGGGGGTGGCTACACCTTC. It is translated as CASSLSTGGGYTF.

This rearrangement joins TRBV27 to TRBJ2-1, with 12 bases that match TRBD2. With V trimmed by 5 bases and J by 5 bases, 7 bases remained unmatched. In germline, CDR1 is MNHEY, CDR2 SMNVEV (reference sequence). This CDR3 is built from 16 residues. The CDR3 DNA is TGTGCCAGCAGTCCGCGGACTAGCGGGATAGACAATGAGCAGTTCTTC. Translated, it gives CASSPRTSGIDNEQFF.

This clone has only a few counts. DNA for the CDR3: TGTGCCAGCAGCGGACAGCCTAACTATGGCTACACCTTC. Translating it yields CASSGQPNYGYTF. V is TRBV27 and J is TRBJ1-2, with D possibly TRBD1 on 6 matching bases. Germline V gene sequence: CDR1 MNHEY, CDR2 SMNVEV (reference sequence). The V gene lost 6 bases and the J gene lost 0 bases, with 8 bases spanning the gap. The CDR3 spans 13 residues.

The rearrangement links TRBV19 to TRBJ1-5; TRBD1 matches 7 bases. The CDR3 runs 15 residues. In germline, CDR1 is LNHDA, CDR2 SQIVND (reference sequence). J was trimmed by 5 bases and V by 3 bases; bases with no gene match: 7. DNA of the CDR3: TGTGCCAGTAGTATGGCGAGGGGGCTGGATCAGCCCCAGCATTTT. It is translated as CASSMARGLDQPQHF.

This chain joins TRBV30 and TRBJ2-3, with 9 bases fitting TRBD2. Per germline, CDR1 GTSNPN and CDR2 SVGIG (reference sequence). The CDR3 runs to 15 residues. The V segment lost 2 bases and the J segment 2 bases; nucleotides outside the gene matches: 5. CDR3 coding DNA: TGTGCCTGGAGTATTGCTAGCGGGGTCACAGATACGCAGTATTTT. The encoded protein is CAWSIASGVTDTQYF.

The gene calls are TRBV13 and TRBJ2-7, with no clear D. V lost 4 bases, J lost 5 bases, and 3 bases lay in between. Germline V gene data show CDR1 as PRHDT and CDR2 as FYEKMQ (reference sequence). CDR3 length: 10 amino acids. This chain's CDR3 is CASSYDEQYF. CDR3 coding DNA: TGTGCCAGCAGCTATGACGAGCAGTACTTC.

J is TRBJ2-3 and V is TRBV19, with D possibly matching TRBD1 (6 bases). V lost 1 base and J lost 0, with 8 bases in between. Germline V gene sequence: CDR1 LNHDA, CDR2 SQIVND (reference sequence). The CDR3 has 15 residues. CDR3 region: CASSIGTASTDTQYF. The CDR3, as DNA: TGTGCCAGTAGTATAGGGACAGCTAGCACAGATACGCAGTATTTT.

The chain couples TRBV11-2 to TRBJ2-1; 8 bases fit TRBD1. CDR3 size: 17 residues. CDR1 SGHAT and CDR2 FQNNGV come from the germline V gene. V lost 2 bases and J lost 5; bases outside the gene matches: 11. CDR3 in DNA: TGTGCCAGCAGCTTAAGGCCATCAGGGGGCGCACACAATGAGCAGTTCTTC. This sequence encodes CASSLRPSGGAHNEQFF.

The chain recombines TRBV2 with TRBJ2-5; D not resolved. This CDR3 is built from 14 residues. V was pared by 1 base and J by 2 bases, with 8 bases between. The germline V gene encodes CDR1 SNHLY and CDR2 FYNNEI. This CDR3 reads CASSEGQEQETQYF. In DNA form, the CDR3 reads TGTGCCAGCAGTGAAGGGCAGGAACAAGAGACCCAGTACTTC.

The V call is TRBV28, the J call TRBJ1-2, with 7 bases fitting TRBD1. V was pared by 8 bases and J by 4 bases, with 13 bases of the junction left unmatched. Looked up from germline, CDR1 is MDHEN and CDR2 is SYDVKM. The CDR3 consists of 15 residues. CDR3 bases: TGTGCCAGCGCTTTGGGGGTAGGGGGCGGCTATGGCTACACCTTC. Translation gives CASALGVGGGYGYTF.